A single sample is the source of the 17 T cell receptor beta chains below, sequenced in a study of memory CD8 T cells in hepatitis C reinfection. TCRdb's table, derived via immunoSEQ multiplex PCR, lists solely in-frame clones and lacks some. There are about 46,000 clones in the sample; approximately 92% occur only once, and approximately 0.67% lies in the top ten. Time point: late/post reinfection, 12 to 24 weeks after detection. No in vitro expansion preceded TCR sequencing of the sorted cells. Sequenced sample: naive CD8+ T cells sorted from blood. Every receptor here comes from a man between 18 and 29 years old with hepatitis C virus infection.

Here the CDR3 DNA reads TGTGCCGCACAGGGCGCAAGCTCTGGAAACACCATATATTTT. It yields the protein CAAQGASSGNTIYF. The V and J genes are TRBV30 and TRBJ1-3, with a tentative D call TRBD1 (6 bases). The germline V and J ends were trimmed by 8 bases and 0 bases, with 14 bases remaining between them. Looked up from germline, CDR1 is GTSNPN and CDR2 is SVGIG (reference sequence). CDR3 length equals 14 residues.

The chain couples TRBV7-2 to TRBJ2-1; 8 bases are shared with TRBD2. After removal of 2 bases from V and 4 bases from J, the junction contained 7 bases not matched to a gene. Germline values: CDR1 SGHTA, CDR2 FQGNSA. The CDR3 extends over 16 amino acids. CDR3 region: CASSLYGGGLYNEQFF. The CDR3 coding sequence is TGTGCCAGCAGCTTATACGGCGGGGGGCTTTACAATGAGCAGTTCTTC.

The J gene is TRBJ2-3, the V gene TRBV9; no clear D gene. Germline V gives CDR1 SGDLS, CDR2 YYNGEE. With 3 bases removed from V and 3 bases from J, the gap between germline ends came to 8 bases. This CDR3 region has 13 residues. Written as DNA, the CDR3 is TGTGCCAGCAGCGGGCTTAATACAGATACGCAGTATTTT. It translates to CASSGLNTDTQYF.

In this sample, this clone is medium-sized. This sequence joins TRBV7-6 and TRBJ1-1; D gene uncertain. V was trimmed by 1 base and J by 1 base, leaving 10 bases between them. The CDR3 extends over 15 amino acids. Germline assignment: CDR1 SGHVS and CDR2 FNYEAQ. In DNA form, the CDR3 reads TGTGCCAGCAGCTTAGATGACTGGAGGAACACTGAAGCTTTCTTT. It translates to CASSLDDWRNTEAFF.

V usage is TRBV27 and J usage is TRBJ2-7; D may be TRBD2 (6 bases). Germline V gene sequence: CDR1 MNHEY, CDR2 SMNVEV (reference sequence). The CDR3 covers 13 residues. Trimming took off 5 bases at V and 4 bases at J, with 12 bases between the two ends. In DNA, the CDR3 is TGTGCCAGCAGTCCCGGGACTCTATACGAGCAGTACTTC. Amino acid sequence: CASSPGTLYEQYF.

The rearrangement links TRBV27 to TRBJ2-7, with 12 nucleotides matching TRBD2. In germline, CDR1 is MNHEY, CDR2 SMNVEV (reference sequence). CDR3 length equals 15 residues. Trimming took 6 bases from V and 3 from J; bases not matched to a gene: 6. DNA of the CDR3: TGTGCCAGCAGCAGAACTAGCGGGGGGAGCTACGAGCAGTACTTC. Amino acids: CASSRTSGGSYEQYF.

The chain is built from TRBV5-6 and TRBJ2-5, with D uncertain. V was trimmed by 0 bases and J by 0 bases, leaving 9 bases between them. This CDR3 has 15 amino acids. Germline lookup yields CDR1 SGHDT and CDR2 YYEEEE. CDR3 residues: CASSLASGNQETQYF. The CDR3 DNA is TGTGCCAGCAGCTTGGCTTCAGGCAACCAAGAGACCCAGTACTTC.

The chain couples TRBV12-5 to TRBJ2-1; D might be TRBD2 (6 bases). This CDR3 spans 19 amino acids. V lost 0 bases and J lost 5, with 23 bases in between. Germline loops: CDR1 LGHNT, CDR2 FRNRAP. CDR3 loop: CASGLVVGSEGTGDNEQFF. Here the CDR3 DNA reads TGTGCTAGTGGTTTGGTGGTCGGGAGTGAAGGGACCGGGGACAATGAGCAGTTCTTC.

The genes are TRBV7-9 and TRBJ2-3; a weak D match, TRBD1 (6 bases). With 8 bases removed from V and 6 bases from J, the gap between germline ends came to 24 bases. Looked up from germline, CDR1 is SEHNR and CDR2 is FQNEAQ (reference sequence). There are 16 residues in the CDR3. The CDR3 sequence is CASEPPLQGSGDTQYF. The CDR3 DNA reads as TGTGCCAGCGAACCGCCCCTCCAGGGGTCGGGCGATACGCAGTATTTT.

The V gene is TRBV5-5, the J gene TRBJ2-7; 9 bases are a match to TRBD2. CDR1 and CDR2 (germline): SGHKS, YYEKEE (reference sequence). Trimming removed 5 bases from V and 7 bases from J; junction bases left unmatched: 10. The CDR3 sequence is 14 residues long. The CDR3 DNA reads TGTGCCAGCAGTTTTTGGGGACTAGCACCTGAGCAGTACGTC. Translated, it gives CASSFWGLAPEQYV.

The rearrangement uses TRBV10-3 and TRBJ2-3, with 14 bases that match TRBD2. The CDR3 is made up of 20 amino acids. CDR1 and CDR2 (germline): ENHRY, SYGVKD. V lost 7 bases to trimming and J lost 3 bases; unmatched junction nucleotides: 18. DNA of the CDR3: TGTGCCATCAACACCCGGGGACTAGCGGGGGTAGAATCGTTTACAGATACGCAGTATTTT. Translated: CAINTRGLAGVESFTDTQYF.

The J gene is TRBJ2-5, the V gene TRBV28, with 9 bases lining up with TRBD1. V gave up 2 bases and J gave up 1 base; unmatched junction bases: 2. CDR1 and CDR2 from the germline V gene are MDHEN and SYDVKM. CDR3 size: 15 residues. CDR3 sequence: CASSLGTGLQETQYF. CDR3 nucleotides: TGTGCCAGCAGTTTAGGGACAGGGCTCCAAGAGACCCAGTACTTC.

V is TRBV29-1 and J is TRBJ2-1, with TRBD2 matching 14 bases. Per germline, CDR1 SQVTM and CDR2 ANQGSEA. V lost 5 bases to trimming and J lost 6 bases; unmatched junction nucleotides: 3. The CDR3 consists of 14 residues. The CDR3 nucleotides read TGCAGCGTTCCCGGGACTAGCGGGAGCAATGAGCAGTTCTTC. It yields the protein CSVPGTSGSNEQFF.

The rearrangement joins TRBV5-1 to TRBJ1-2; 8 nucleotides agree with TRBD1. Trimming at V came to 4 bases and at J to 2 bases, leaving 13 bases not matched to a gene. The length of the CDR3 is 17 residues. Germline CDR1 is SGHRS and CDR2 is YFSETQ. CDR3 nucleotides: TGCGCCAGCAGCCTGGATTATGGACAGGGACGAAACTATGGCTACACCTTC. Residues: CASSLDYGQGRNYGYTF.

The chain combines TRBV2 with TRBJ1-1; 9 bases are a match to TRBD1. The CDR3 is made up of 17 amino acids. V was clipped by 6 bases and J by 4 bases; unmatched bases: 15. Germline CDR1 SNHLY, CDR2 FYNNEI. As DNA, the CDR3 is TGTGCCAGCAGCCGAGGACAGGGGCAGGGGTGGGTCACTGAAGCTTTCTTT. It yields the protein CASSRGQGQGWVTEAFF.

The V and J genes are TRBV7-6 and TRBJ2-1, with 11 nucleotides matching TRBD1. Trimming took 1 base from V and 13 from J; bases not matched to a gene: 6. Germline V gene data show CDR1 as SGHVS and CDR2 as FNYEAQ. This CDR3 spans 14 amino acids. The DNA for the CDR3 is TGTGCCAGCAGCTTAGGGACAGGGGGCCGATTACAGTTCTTC. Amino acids: CASSLGTGGRLQFF.

V gene TRBV13 combines with J gene TRBJ2-2, with 7 bases fitting TRBD2. The CDR3 covers 15 residues. V was pared by 5 bases and J by 5 bases, with 8 bases of the junction left unmatched. Germline loops: CDR1 PRHDT, CDR2 FYEKMQ (reference sequence). The CDR3 loop is CASSGGRDQTGELFF. CDR3 DNA sequence: TGTGCCAGCAGCGGGGGGAGGGACCAGACCGGGGAGCTGTTTTTT.